What follows are 7 T cell receptor beta chains derived from one specimen sequenced in a study of blood T cell repertoires in COVID-19. Assay: immunoSEQ multiplex PCR; the TCRdb copy retains only in-frame clones and omits some. The table has roughly 190,000 clones, 90% seen once; the top ten hold approximately 0.5%. The material sequenced was peripheral blood. These receptors were obtained from a middle-aged man with acute or convalescent COVID-19.

The V call is TRBV28, the J call TRBJ1-1, with D perhaps matching TRBD1 (5 bases). The CDR3 runs to 14 residues. V was clipped by 3 bases and J by 7 bases, with 15 bases between them. The germline V gene encodes CDR1 MDHEN and CDR2 SYDVKM. This CDR3 reads CASSFPRGVGEAFF. The DNA of the CDR3 is TGTGCCAGCAGTTTCCCCCGGGGGGTCGGTGAAGCTTTCTTT. Combining the CDR3 with reference TRBV28 and TRBJ1-1 gives the whole variable domain DVKVTQSSRYLVKRTGEKVFLECVQDMDHENMFWYRQDPGLGLRLIYFSYDVKMKEKGDIPEGYSVSREKKERFSLILESASTNQTSMYLCASSFPRGVGEAFFGQGTRLTVV.

To note about this clone: One end of the junction fails to match germline, which may point to a read error. The rearrangement uses TRBV7-9 and TRBJ1-1, with D possibly TRBD1 on 5 matching bases. The germline gives CDR1 SEHNR, CDR2 FQNEAQ (reference sequence). CDR3 length: 12 amino acids. This chain's CDR3 is CASSQGATQAFF. The CDR3 coding sequence is TGTGCCAGCAGCCAAGGGGCCACTCAAGCTTTCTTT.

The chain is built from TRBV29-1 and TRBJ2-3, with TRBD2 matching over 8 bases. Unmatched junction bases numbered 9, after V lost 4 bases and J lost 6 bases. The CDR3 is 14 amino acids. Germline loops: CDR1 SQVTM, CDR2 ANQGSEA. The CDR3 DNA reads TGCAGCGTTGGGCGCGGGGGGCGGAGTGATACGCAGTATTTT. Translating gives CSVGRGGRSDTQYF.

This chain joins TRBV5-1 and TRBJ2-2; TRBD2 agrees at 7 bases. CDR1 and CDR2 (germline): SGHRS, YFSETQ. Germline trimming cut 4 bases from V and 6 bases from J; bases unmatched to any gene: 9. The CDR3 consists of 15 residues. In DNA, the CDR3 is TGCGCCAGCAGCGGCCGCCGAGCGGGGTCCGGGGAGCTGTTTTTT. Amino acids: CASSGRRAGSGELFF.

The rearrangement links TRBV5-1 to TRBJ1-5; 9 bases are a match to TRBD1. The CDR3 is 16 residues long. Looked up from germline, CDR1 is SGHRS and CDR2 is YFSETQ. The trim removed 0 bases at V and 0 bases at J, leaving 1 base unmatched. The CDR3 coding sequence is TGCGCCAGCAGCTTGGGGACAGGGGATAGCAATCAGCCCCAGCATTTT. Translated: CASSLGTGDSNQPQHF.

J is TRBJ1-2 and V is TRBV30, with D perhaps matching TRBD1 (6 bases). With 3 bases removed from V and 4 bases from J, the gap between germline ends came to 12 bases. The germline V gene has CDR1 GTSNPN and CDR2 SVGIG (reference sequence). The CDR3 spans 13 residues. CDR3 region: CAWSRTDSYGYTF. In DNA form, the CDR3 reads TGTGCCTGGAGCCGCACGGACAGCTATGGCTACACCTTC. The full variable domain, its missing parts supplied by reference TRBV30 and TRBJ1-2, is SQTIHQWPATLVQPVGSPLSLECTVEGTSNPNLYWYRQAAGRGLQLLFYSVGIGQISSEVPQNLSASRPQDRQFILSSKKLLLSDSGFYLCAWSRTDSYGYTFGSGTRLTVV.

The chain uses TRBV11-2 and TRBJ2-2; 8 positions agree with TRBD2. Germline-derived CDR1 and CDR2 are SGHAT and FQNNGV. J gave up 2 bases and V 0 bases, and 5 bases lay outside the gene matches. The length of the CDR3 is 17 residues. CDR3 DNA: TGTGCCAGCAGCTTAGATCCGCTAGCGGGTAACACCGGGGAGCTGTTTTTT. Translating gives CASSLDPLAGNTGELFF.